Listed here are 32 T cell receptor beta chains from one sample, sequenced in a study of blood T cell repertoires in COVID-19. The protocol was immunoSEQ multiplex PCR, while the TCRdb copy is restricted to in-frame clones and leaves out a portion. The data hold hundreds of thousands of clones, with over 75% observed a single time. Sequencing input: PBMCs or T cells enriched from blood (not recorded which). The receptors were sampled from a woman between 25 and 40 years old who had recovered from COVID-19.

This rearrangement joins TRBV25-1 to TRBJ1-4; TRBD1 agrees at 7 bases. Germline lookup yields CDR1 MGHDK and CDR2 SYGVNS. The CDR3 totals 15 residues. Losses at the gene ends were 3 bases for V and 8 bases for J; bases not matched to a gene: 9. This CDR3 reads CASSDPNRGREKLFF. CDR3 in DNA: TGTGCCAGCAGTGACCCGAACAGGGGACGGGAAAAACTGTTTTTT.

The V and J genes are TRBV6-5 and TRBJ2-2; D gene unclear. The CDR3 spans 15 residues. Germline CDR1 reads MNHEY; CDR2 reads SVGAGI. The V end was cut by 1 base, the J end by 2 bases, with 8 bases between. CDR3 region: CASSYYSLNTGELFF. As DNA, the CDR3 is TGTGCCAGCAGTTACTACAGCCTTAACACCGGGGAGCTGTTTTTT.

This clone was recorded once. The J gene is TRBJ1-1, the V gene TRBV28; tentative D call: TRBD1 (6 bases). Germline V CDR1 and CDR2: MDHEN, SYDVKM. Trimming shortened V by 5 bases and J by 1 base, and 17 bases separated the two germline ends. CDR3 length equals 16 residues. Here the CDR3 DNA reads TGTGCCAGCAGTACAGATACCGGGACACAGAACACTGAAGCTTTCTTT. Translation gives CASSTDTGTQNTEAFF.

This rearrangement joins TRBV29-1 to TRBJ1-2, with D unclear. Per germline, CDR1 SQVTM and CDR2 ANQGSEA. Trimming took off 2 bases at V and 3 bases at J, with 16 bases between the two ends. This CDR3 comprises 15 residues. The CDR3 here is CSVERGGGRDYGYTF. The CDR3, as DNA: TGCAGCGTTGAACGTGGTGGAGGGAGGGACTATGGCTACACCTTC.

The rearrangement joins TRBV5-1 to TRBJ2-3; possible D gene TRBD2, 5 bases. V was shortened by 0 bases and J by 3 bases, with 8 bases between the two germline ends. The CDR3 has 14 residues. The germline V gene encodes CDR1 SGHRS and CDR2 YFSETQ. The CDR3 loop reads CASSLGTRTDTQYF. As DNA, the CDR3 is TGCGCCAGCAGCTTGGGTACTAGGACAGATACGCAGTATTTT.

The chain recombines TRBV27 with TRBJ1-5; 8 nucleotides line up with TRBD1. Germline CDR1 is MNHEY and CDR2 is SMNVEV (reference sequence). The CDR3 totals 16 residues. V lost 3 bases and J lost 6; bases outside the gene matches: 10. The CDR3 sequence: CASSFNSDRAGQPQHF. The CDR3 nucleotides read TGTGCCAGCAGTTTTAACTCGGACAGGGCTGGTCAGCCCCAGCATTTT.

V is TRBV2 and J is TRBJ2-4; D is possibly TRBD1 (6 bases). V gave up 1 base and J gave up 9 bases, with 10 bases separating them. The CDR3 covers 13 residues. CDR1 is SNHLY and CDR2 is FYNNEI in the germline V gene. The CDR3, as DNA: TGTGCCAGCAGTGAAGACAGGGTCCGCATTCAGTACTTC. Translating gives CASSEDRVRIQYF.

The chain is built from TRBV4-1 and TRBJ1-2; 7 positions match TRBD1. V lost 1 base to trimming and J lost 6 bases; unmatched junction nucleotides: 8. Germline CDR1 reads MGHRA; CDR2 reads YSYEKL. The CDR3 contains 15 residues. As DNA, the CDR3 is TGCGCCAGCAGCCAAGCAGGACAGGAATACGATGGCTACACCTTC. Residues: CASSQAGQEYDGYTF.

This clone was observed once. The V and J genes are TRBV29-1 and TRBJ2-1; 13 bases fit TRBD2. Germline trimming cut 7 bases from V and 4 bases from J; bases unmatched to any gene: 7. The CDR3 spans 15 residues. Germline V gene lookup returns CDR1 SQVTM and CDR2 ANQGSEA. CDR3 amino acids: CSGTSGRAVYNEQFF. The DNA for the CDR3 is TGCAGCGGAACTAGCGGGAGGGCCGTTTACAATGAGCAGTTCTTC.

In nucleotides, the CDR3 is TGCGCCAGCAGCCCTACCCTAGCCGGGAAACTGTTTTTT. The encoded protein is CASSPTLAGKLFF. V usage is TRBV10-2 and J usage is TRBJ1-4; D is undetermined. Germline V gene sequence: CDR1 WSHSY, CDR2 SAAADI. The ends were cut back, 6 bases at V and 11 bases at J, with 16 bases in the middle. This CDR3 has 13 residues.

This clone was seen only once. The chain employs TRBV4-1 and TRBJ2-1, with 9 bases that match TRBD2. This CDR3 contains 17 residues. Germline lookup yields CDR1 MGHRA and CDR2 YSYEKL. V shed 6 bases, J shed 7 bases, and the junction held 16 bases outside the gene matches. The DNA of the CDR3 is TGCGCCAGCAGTCTTCAACAAGCGGGAGGTCCGTGGAATGAGCAGTTCTTC. This encodes CASSLQQAGGPWNEQFF.

This sequence joins TRBV9 and TRBJ1-3; maybe TRBD1 (6 bases). Germline-derived CDR1 and CDR2 are SGDLS and YYNGEE. Trimming removed 3 bases at V and 2 bases at J, with 24 bases between. The CDR3 is 19 amino acids. DNA for the CDR3: TGTGCCAGCAGCGGAGCGGGGGGGCTGGTACCGTCTCCTGGAAACACCATATATTTT. It codes for CASSGAGGLVPSPGNTIYF.

This sequence joins TRBV30 and TRBJ2-7; no firm D call. V was pared by 2 bases and J by 3 bases, with 14 bases between. Germline V gene lookup returns CDR1 GTSNPN and CDR2 SVGIG (reference sequence). The CDR3 contains 14 residues. The CDR3 sequence: CAWSYIEVGYEQYF. CDR3 bases: TGTGCCTGGAGTTACATCGAGGTGGGCTACGAGCAGTACTTC.

V and J are TRBV15 and TRBJ2-7; 7 bases match TRBD1. This CDR3 spans 16 amino acids. CDR1 and CDR2 (germline): LNHNV, YYDKDF (reference sequence). V trimming: 4 bases; J trimming: 3 bases; junction bases outside the gene matches: 12. DNA for the CDR3: TGTGCCACCAGCATGGGCACCGGGACAGTGAACTACGAGCAGTACTTC. It encodes CATSMGTGTVNYEQYF.

The chain combines TRBV13 with TRBJ1-6; D remains ambiguous. V was cut by 2 bases and J by 7 bases, with 6 bases left in between. Per the germline V gene, CDR1 is PRHDT and CDR2 is FYEKMQ (reference sequence). The CDR3 is 13 amino acids. Here the CDR3 DNA reads TGTGCCAGCAGCTTACAGGAAAATTCACCCCTCCACTTT. Residues: CASSLQENSPLHF.

V usage is TRBV6-5 and J usage is TRBJ2-5; 7 bases map to TRBD1. CDR1 and CDR2 from the germline V gene are MNHEY and SVGAGI. The J segment lost 2 bases and the V segment lost 0 bases, leaving 6 bases of the junction unmatched. CDR3 size: 16 residues. The DNA of the CDR3 is TGTGCCAGCAGTTACTCGAACGTCAGGGGGCAAGAGACCCAGTACTTC. Translation gives CASSYSNVRGQETQYF.

The gene calls are TRBV11-2 and TRBJ2-3, with D possibly matching TRBD2 (6 bases). The germline CDR1 and CDR2 sequences are SGHAT and FQNNGV. Between the trimmed V and J ends, which lost 3 bases and 4 bases, there was a span of 11 bases. This CDR3 has 14 residues. The CDR3 coding sequence is TGTGCCAGCAGCTTCCTGGCGGGATCAGATACGCAGTATTTT. It codes for CASSFLAGSDTQYF. The full variable domain, with the rest looked up from reference TRBV11-2 and TRBJ2-3, is EAGVAQSPRYKIIEKRQSVAFWCNPISGHATLYWYQQILGQGPKLLIQFQNNGVVDDSQLPKDRFSAERLKGVDSTLKIQPAKLEDSAVYLCASSFLAGSDTQYFGPGTRLTVL.

The chain uses TRBV6-5 and TRBJ1-5; D is unresolved. The CDR3 length is 13 residues. Trimming stripped 6 bases from V and 0 bases from J, with 6 bases between. The germline CDR1 and CDR2 sequences are MNHEY and SVGAGI. CDR3 region: CASSRNSNQPQHF. The CDR3 coding sequence is TGTGCCAGCAGCAGGAATAGCAATCAGCCCCAGCATTTT.

This chain links TRBV2 with TRBJ1-1; 7 bases are a match to TRBD1. Germline V gene data show CDR1 as SNHLY and CDR2 as FYNNEI. The ends lost 7 bases at V and 5 bases at J; junction bases unmatched: 7. The length of the CDR3 is 13 residues. The CDR3, as DNA: TGTGCCAGCAAGGGCAGGGGGAGGACTGAAGCTTTCTTT. Protein product: CASKGRGRTEAFF.

The CDR3 coding sequence is TGCGCCAGCAGCTTGGGGGACACGGAGACCCAGTACTTC. Translation: CASSLGDTETQYF. V is TRBV5-1 and J is TRBJ2-5; TRBD1 is a possible D gene (6 bases). This CDR3 is 13 amino acids long. Trimming took off 0 bases at V and 5 bases at J, with 8 bases between the two ends. Per the germline V gene, CDR1 is SGHRS and CDR2 is YFSETQ.

The chain couples TRBV27 to TRBJ1-3; TRBD1 might be the D (6 bases). The length of the CDR3 is 16 residues. V was shortened by 6 bases and J by 0 bases, with 15 bases between the two germline ends. Per the germline V gene, CDR1 is MNHEY and CDR2 is SMNVEV (reference sequence). The DNA for the CDR3 is TGTGCCAGCAGGGCGGACAGATCAACCTCTGGAAACACCATATATTTT. Protein sequence: CASRADRSTSGNTIYF.

CDR3 sequence: CASSLAHRGGTIYF. CDR3 in DNA: TGTGCCAGCAGTTTAGCTCACAGGGGAGGAACCATATATTTT. The V and J genes are TRBV28 and TRBJ1-3; TRBD1 aligns across 7 bases. In germline, CDR1 is MDHEN, CDR2 SYDVKM. V lost 2 bases and J lost 10; bases outside the gene matches: 8. This CDR3 has 14 amino acids.

V usage is TRBV28 and J usage is TRBJ1-4; D gene uncertain. This CDR3 region has 16 residues. The V end lost 2 bases, the J end lost 0 bases, and 10 bases lay between the germline ends. The germline V gene has CDR1 MDHEN and CDR2 SYDVKM. CDR3 protein: CASSLLHRSTNEKLFF. The CDR3 DNA reads as TGTGCCAGCAGTTTACTCCACAGATCAACTAATGAAAAACTGTTTTTT.

This chain links TRBV25-1 with TRBJ1-4, with 9 bases fitting TRBD1. From germline, CDR1 is MGHDK and CDR2 SYGVNS. The CDR3 has 15 residues. The ends lost 4 bases at V and 7 bases at J; junction bases unmatched: 7. CDR3 DNA: TGTGCCAGCAGTGGCCGGACAGGGGATCGTGAAAAACTGTTTTTT. It codes for CASSGRTGDREKLFF.

The chain is built from TRBV27 and TRBJ1-2; no definite D call. CDR3 length: 12 amino acids. V gave up 6 bases and J gave up 7 bases, with 12 bases separating them. Germline V CDR1 and CDR2: MNHEY, SMNVEV (reference sequence). The CDR3 sequence: CASRIQKRGYTF. For the CDR3, the DNA is TGTGCCAGCAGGATACAAAAGCGTGGCTACACCTTC.

CDR3 coding DNA: TGTGCCAGCAGCTTATACCCAGGCCCCAGCACAGATACGCAGTATTTT. It translates to CASSLYPGPSTDTQYF. The V call is TRBV7-3, the J call TRBJ2-3; D remains unclear. CDR3 size: 16 residues. The V gene's germline CDR1 is SGHTA and CDR2 FQGTGA. The V and J ends lost 2 bases and 0 bases respectively, with 12 bases between them.

The J gene is TRBJ1-1, the V gene TRBV13; weak D call: TRBD1 (5 bases). The V end was cut by 1 base, the J end by 10 bases, with 10 bases between. Germline V gives CDR1 PRHDT, CDR2 FYEKMQ (reference sequence). The CDR3 covers 12 residues. As DNA, the CDR3 is TGTGCCAGCAGCTTAGATGCGGGGCGAGCTTTCTTT. This encodes CASSLDAGRAFF.

The chain recombines TRBV7-9 with TRBJ1-6, with TRBD1 matching 9 bases. V dropped 2 bases and J dropped 0; count of bases not matched to a gene: 8. Germline-derived CDR1 and CDR2 are SEHNR and FQNEAQ (reference sequence). The CDR3 is 19 residues long. This chain's CDR3 is CASSLRGQGISSYNSPLHF. Here the CDR3 DNA reads TGTGCCAGCAGCTTAAGGGGACAGGGCATAAGCTCCTATAATTCACCCCTCCACTTT.

The chain has TRBV7-9 and TRBJ1-2, with TRBD1 identical over 8 bases. This CDR3 contains 14 residues. J gave up 4 bases and V 0 bases, and 1 base lay outside the gene matches. The V gene's germline CDR1 is SEHNR and CDR2 FQNEAQ (reference sequence). CDR3 protein: CASSLADRAYGYTF. The CDR3 DNA follows: TGTGCCAGCAGCTTAGCGGACAGGGCCTATGGCTACACCTTC.

This chain links TRBV6-5 with TRBJ1-1; 9 positions agree with TRBD1. This CDR3 is built from 13 residues. Looked up from germline, CDR1 is MNHEY and CDR2 is SVGAGI. The V and J ends lost 6 bases and 8 bases, in that order; junction bases with no gene match: 7. The CDR3 DNA follows: TGTGCCAGCAGCGTACCGGGACAGGGAGAAGCTTTCTTT. Protein sequence: CASSVPGQGEAFF.

CDR3 in DNA: TGTGCCAGCAGCTTACGATTCGGGACAGGGTCCTACAATGAGCAGTTCTTC. This sequence encodes CASSLRFGTGSYNEQFF. The chain has TRBV7-2 and TRBJ2-1; the match to TRBD1 covers 9 bases. Germline V gives CDR1 SGHTA, CDR2 FQGNSA. The CDR3 runs 17 residues. Losses at the gene ends were 2 bases for V and 1 base for J; bases not matched to a gene: 6.

The V call is TRBV19, the J call TRBJ2-1; TRBD1 is a possible D gene (5 bases). The CDR3 runs to 12 residues. Trimming took off 6 bases at V and 6 bases at J, with 9 bases between the two ends. Per germline, CDR1 LNHDA and CDR2 SQIVND (reference sequence). The chain's CDR3 is CASRLRGNEQFF. Here the CDR3 DNA reads TGTGCCAGTAGGTTAAGGGGCAATGAGCAGTTCTTC. Based on the CDR3 plus reference TRBV19 and TRBJ2-1, the full variable domain is DGGITQSPKYLFRKEGQNVTLSCEQNLNHDAMYWYRQDPGQGLRLIYYSQIVNDFQKGDIAEGYSVSREKKESFPLTVTSAQKNPTAFYLCASRLRGNEQFFGPGTRLTVL.